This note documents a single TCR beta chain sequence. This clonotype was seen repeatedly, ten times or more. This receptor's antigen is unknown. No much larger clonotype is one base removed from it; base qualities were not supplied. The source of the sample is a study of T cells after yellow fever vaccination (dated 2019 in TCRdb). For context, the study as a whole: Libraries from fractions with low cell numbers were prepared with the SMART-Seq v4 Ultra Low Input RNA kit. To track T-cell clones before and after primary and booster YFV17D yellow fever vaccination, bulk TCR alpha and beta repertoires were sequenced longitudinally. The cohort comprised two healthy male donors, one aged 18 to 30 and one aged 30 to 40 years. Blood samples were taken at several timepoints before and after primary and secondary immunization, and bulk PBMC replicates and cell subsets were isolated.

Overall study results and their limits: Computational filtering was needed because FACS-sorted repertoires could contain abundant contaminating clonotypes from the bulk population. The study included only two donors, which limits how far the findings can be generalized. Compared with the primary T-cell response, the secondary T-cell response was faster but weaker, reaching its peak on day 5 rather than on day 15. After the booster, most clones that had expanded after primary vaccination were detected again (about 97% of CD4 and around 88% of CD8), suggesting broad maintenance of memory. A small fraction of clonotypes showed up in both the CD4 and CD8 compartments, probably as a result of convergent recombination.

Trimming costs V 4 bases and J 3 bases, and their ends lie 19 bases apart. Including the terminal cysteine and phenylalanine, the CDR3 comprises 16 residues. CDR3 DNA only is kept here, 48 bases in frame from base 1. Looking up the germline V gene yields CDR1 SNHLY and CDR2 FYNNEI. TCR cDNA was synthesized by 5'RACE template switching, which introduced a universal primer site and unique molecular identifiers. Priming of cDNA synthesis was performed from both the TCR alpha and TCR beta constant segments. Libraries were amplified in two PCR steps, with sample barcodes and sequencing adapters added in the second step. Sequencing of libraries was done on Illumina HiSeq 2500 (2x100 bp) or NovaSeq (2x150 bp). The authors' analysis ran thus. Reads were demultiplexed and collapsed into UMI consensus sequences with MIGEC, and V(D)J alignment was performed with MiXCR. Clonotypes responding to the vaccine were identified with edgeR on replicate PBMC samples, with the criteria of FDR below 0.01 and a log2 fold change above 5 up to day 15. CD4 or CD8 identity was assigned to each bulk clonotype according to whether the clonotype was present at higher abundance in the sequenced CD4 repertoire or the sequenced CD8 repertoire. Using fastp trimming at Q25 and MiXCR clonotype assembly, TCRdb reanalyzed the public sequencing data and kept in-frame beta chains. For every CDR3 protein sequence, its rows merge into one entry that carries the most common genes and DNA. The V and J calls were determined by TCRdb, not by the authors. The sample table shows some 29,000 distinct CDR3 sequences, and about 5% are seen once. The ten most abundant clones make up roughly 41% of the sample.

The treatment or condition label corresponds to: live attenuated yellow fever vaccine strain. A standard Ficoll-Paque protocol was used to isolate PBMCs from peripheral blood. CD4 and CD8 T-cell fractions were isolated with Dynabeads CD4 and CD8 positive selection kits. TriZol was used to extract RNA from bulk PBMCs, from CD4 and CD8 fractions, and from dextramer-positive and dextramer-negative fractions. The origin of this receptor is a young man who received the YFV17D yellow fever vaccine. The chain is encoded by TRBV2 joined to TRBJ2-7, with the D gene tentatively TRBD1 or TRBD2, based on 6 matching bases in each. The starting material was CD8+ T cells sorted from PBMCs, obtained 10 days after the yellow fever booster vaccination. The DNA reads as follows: TGTGCCAGCAGTGGGCCGATCTGGGGGGCAAACTACGAGCAGTACTTC. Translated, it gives CASSGPIWGANYEQYF.